Each of the 18 T cell receptor beta chains below was sequenced from the same sample in a study of blood T cells in healthy people across ages (dated by TCRdb to between 2014 and 2017). Libraries were built with 5' RACE. The run used an Illumina HiSeq 2500. A second roughly 6 to 11 cycle PCR used a sample-barcoded 5' primer and a J-beta primer mix. TCRdb applied fastp at Q25 and MiXCR to the public reads, then kept only in-frame beta chains. Rows are combined by CDR3 protein, so each entry shows the most common genes and DNA. The table for this sample lists 1.2 million to 1.5 million distinct CDR3 sequences; approximately 59% of them were counted only once. Over 6.5% of the sample is taken by the ten largest. Sample: blood. These receptors originate from a man between 18 and 35 years old in good health.

The V gene is TRBV4-2, the J gene TRBJ2-1; D unresolved. V gave up 2 bases and J gave up 7 bases, with 9 bases separating them. The germline gives CDR1 LGHNA, CDR2 YNFKEQ. CDR3 length: 13 residues. The DNA for the CDR3 is TGTGCCAGCAGCCAACCGGCGGAAAATGAGCAGTTCTTC. This encodes CASSQPAENEQFF.

The CDR3 is CASTPSITDTQYF. CDR3 DNA: TGTGCCAGCACGCCCTCGATCACAGATACGCAGTATTTT. J is TRBJ2-3 and V is TRBV28; D uncertain. The CDR3 is made up of 13 amino acids. Between the trimmed V and J ends, which lost 7 bases and 2 bases, there was a span of 10 bases. Looked up from germline, CDR1 is MDHEN and CDR2 is SYDVKM.

This clonotype has only a few counts. This chain connects TRBV29-1 to TRBJ2-1; 16 bases are a match to TRBD2. CDR3 size: 16 residues. The ends lost 6 bases at V and 3 bases at J; junction bases unmatched: 5. Germline lookup yields CDR1 SQVTM and CDR2 ANQGSEA. CDR3 amino acids: CSVTGLAGGIYNEQFF. In nucleotides, the CDR3 is TGCAGCGTAACGGGACTAGCGGGGGGGATCTACAATGAGCAGTTCTTC.

Only a few counts were recorded for this clonotype. The rearrangement joins TRBV29-1 to TRBJ2-7; 7 bases fit TRBD1. V was clipped by 4 bases and J by 1 base; unmatched bases: 4. The germline CDR1 and CDR2 sequences are SQVTM and ANQGSEA. This CDR3 is built from 13 residues. The CDR3 nucleotides read TGCAGCGTTGCCCTACAGGGGTCCTACGAGCAGTACTTC. Its protein product is CSVALQGSYEQYF.

V usage is TRBV20-1 and J usage is TRBJ1-2; D is perhaps TRBD1 (6 bases). Germline CDR1 reads DFQATT; CDR2 reads SNEGSKA (reference sequence). The V and J ends lost 5 bases and 7 bases respectively, with 17 bases between them. The CDR3 covers 13 residues. CDR3 sequence reads: CSASPTGGGGYTF. CDR3 sequence (DNA): TGCAGTGCTTCCCCAACCGGGGGCGGTGGCTACACCTTC.

This clonotype was seen only once. The rearrangement links TRBV5-1 to TRBJ2-1; 9 bases are a match to TRBD1. The CDR3 has 15 residues. V was pared by 2 bases and J by 15 bases, with 15 bases of the junction left unmatched. In germline, CDR1 is SGHRS, CDR2 YFSETQ. CDR3 coding DNA: TGCGCCAGCAGCTTCTCCGGGACAGGGAGCGACAACCGGTTCTTC. This gives the protein CASSFSGTGSDNRFF. The full variable domain, completed using reference TRBV5-1 and TRBJ2-1, is KAGVTQTPRYLIKTRGQQVTLSCSPISGHRSVSWYQQTPGQGLQFLFEYFSETQRNKGNFPGRFSGRQFSNSRSEMNVSTLELGDSALYLCASSFSGTGSDNRFFGPGTRLTVL.

This chain joins TRBV7-8 and TRBJ2-7, with 10 bases identical to TRBD2. Germline-derived CDR1 and CDR2 are SGHVS and FQNEAQ. This CDR3 is 14 amino acids long. J lost 5 bases, V lost 5 bases, and 6 bases had no gene match. The CDR3 region has the DNA TGTGCCAGCAGCCCCCTAGCGGGAGATGACGAGCAGTACTTC. Amino acid sequence: CASSPLAGDDEQYF.

The rearrangement links TRBV20-1 to TRBJ1-2; D is possibly TRBD1 (6 bases). Trimming took 3 bases from V and 0 from J, leaving 14 bases between them. This CDR3 spans 15 amino acids. Germline V gene sequence: CDR1 DFQATT, CDR2 SNEGSKA (reference sequence). CDR3 nucleotide sequence: TGCAGTGCTAGGTCGGCCAGGGGACCTAACTATGGCTACACCTTC. Its protein product is CSARSARGPNYGYTF.

The rearrangement uses TRBV4-1 and TRBJ2-7; possibly TRBD2 for D (5 bases). The germline CDR1 and CDR2 sequences are MGHRA and YSYEKL. This CDR3 contains 15 residues. The ends were cut back, 4 bases at V and 7 bases at J, with 20 bases in the middle. CDR3 residues: CASSPRPRTWREQYF. The CDR3 DNA follows: TGCGCCAGCAGCCCGCGGCCCCGGACTTGGAGGGAGCAGTACTTC.

The chain couples TRBV9 to TRBJ2-4, with 7 bases fitting TRBD1. The DNA matches TRBJ2-7 better at its end, which makes the J call doubtful. This CDR3 has 15 residues. The germline V gene encodes CDR1 SGDLS and CDR2 YYNGEE. CDR3 protein: CASSSPQGGPYEQYF. CDR3 DNA: TGTGCCAGCAGCTCCCCCCAAGGGGGCCCCTACGAGCAGTACTTC.

The chain combines TRBV7-6 with TRBJ2-4; D perhaps matches TRBD2 (6 bases). The assigned J gene may be wrong: the sequence end matches TRBJ2-7 better. Per germline, CDR1 SGHVS and CDR2 FNYEAQ. The CDR3 spans 14 residues. CDR3 loop: CASTPGGILDEQYF. CDR3 nucleotide sequence: TGTGCCAGCACCCCTGGGGGGATTTTAGACGAGCAGTACTTC.

The CDR3 region is CASSRKDRDDVEETQYF. The CDR3 bases are TGCGCCAGCAGCCGAAAAGACAGGGATGATGTGGAAGAGACCCAGTACTTC. The chain employs TRBV4-1 and TRBJ2-5, with 7 bases matching TRBD1. The CDR3 contains 17 residues. Germline V lookup: CDR1 MGHRA, CDR2 YSYEKL. The V segment lost 4 bases and the J segment 3 bases; nucleotides outside the gene matches: 14.

The chain carries TRBV9 and TRBJ1-5; D uncertain. The CDR3 loop spans 13 amino acids. The germline V gene encodes CDR1 SGDLS and CDR2 YYNGEE. Trimming stripped 7 bases from V and 5 bases from J, with 13 bases between. This CDR3 is CASGRGRDQPQHF. The CDR3, as DNA: TGTGCCAGCGGGCGGGGTCGGGATCAGCCCCAGCATTTT. The whole variable domain, remainder taken from reference TRBV9 and TRBJ1-5, is DSGVTQTPKHLITATGQRVTLRCSPRSGDLSVYWYQQSLDQGLQFLIQYYNGEERAKGNILERFSAQQFPDLHSELNLSSLELGDSALYFCASGRGRDQPQHFGDGTRLSIL.

The rearrangement links TRBV6-5 to TRBJ2-5; TRBD1 matches at 11 bases. The DNA end is a closer match to TRBJ2-7, so the J assignment may be wrong. The CDR3 loop spans 14 amino acids. Germline lookup yields CDR1 MNHEY and CDR2 SVGAGI. CDR3 DNA: TGTGCCAGCAGTTCTGGACAGGGGGCTCACGAGCAGTACTTC. It translates to CASSSGQGAHEQYF.

In this sample, this clonotype turned up a few times. The CDR3 coding sequence is TGTGCCAGCAGCACTCCTCCACGGAACACTGAAGCTTTCTTT. Translation gives CASSTPPRNTEAFF. J is TRBJ1-1 and V is TRBV3-1; no clear D. This CDR3 region has 14 residues. V shed 5 bases and J shed 1 base, with 11 bases lying between them. Germline V gene lookup returns CDR1 LGHDT and CDR2 YNNKEL (reference sequence). The entire variable domain, with the rest obtained from reference TRBV3-1 and TRBJ1-1, is as follows: DTAVSQTPKYLVTQMGNDKSIKCEQNLGHDTMYWYKQDSKKFLKIMFSYNNKELIINETVPNRFSPKSPDKAHLNLHINSLELGDSAVYFCASSTPPRNTEAFFGQGTRLTVV.

The V call is TRBV2, the J call TRBJ2-7; D is unresolved. V lost 5 bases and J 3 bases, leaving 8 bases between the germline ends. Looked up from germline, CDR1 is SNHLY and CDR2 is FYNNEI. The CDR3 runs 12 residues. The CDR3 DNA follows: TGTGCCAGCAGTAAACAGCACTACGAGCAGTACTTC. Its translation: CASSKQHYEQYF.

This clonotype turned up a few times. The chain is built from TRBV20-1 and TRBJ1-1; TRBD1 might be the D (5 bases). Per germline, CDR1 DFQATT and CDR2 SNEGSKA (reference sequence). With 0 bases removed from V and 1 base from J, the gap between germline ends came to 12 bases. The CDR3 extends over 15 amino acids. The DNA for the CDR3 is TGCAGTGCTAGAGATCGAGGGGCGGGGAACACTGAAGCTTTCTTT. It yields the protein CSARDRGAGNTEAFF.

Written as DNA, the CDR3 is TGCAGTGCTAGGGGGCGGGGGTCGGACTATGGCTACACCTTC. Protein: CSARGRGSDYGYTF. This chain connects TRBV20-1 to TRBJ1-2, with a weak D call TRBD1 (5 bases). The ends were cut back, 3 bases at V and 3 bases at J, with 14 bases in the middle. The germline V gene has CDR1 DFQATT and CDR2 SNEGSKA (reference sequence). The CDR3 has 14 residues.